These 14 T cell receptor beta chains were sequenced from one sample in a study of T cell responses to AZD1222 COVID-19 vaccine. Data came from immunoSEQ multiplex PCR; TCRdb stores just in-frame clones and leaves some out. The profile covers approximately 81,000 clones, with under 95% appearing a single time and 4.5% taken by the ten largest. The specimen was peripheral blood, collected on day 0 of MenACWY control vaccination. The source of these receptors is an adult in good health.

CDR3 amino acids: CASSLDMRQGPGSPLHF. The CDR3 DNA follows: TGCGCCAGCAGCTTGGATATGCGACAGGGACCAGGTTCACCCCTCCACTTT. The V and J genes are TRBV5-1 and TRBJ1-6, with 7 positions matching TRBD1. Germline CDR1 and CDR2: SGHRS and YFSETQ. V lost 0 bases, J lost 9 bases, and 12 bases stayed unmatched. CDR3 length: 17 amino acids.

CDR3 in amino acids: CASARDSPEAFF. CDR3 nucleotide sequence: TGTGCCAGCGCCCGGGACAGTCCTGAAGCTTTCTTT. The chain uses TRBV6-6 and TRBJ1-1; TRBD1 agrees at 7 bases. CDR3 length: 12 residues. The germline V gene encodes CDR1 MNHNY and CDR2 SVGAGI (reference sequence). J was trimmed by 6 bases and V by 8 bases; bases with no gene match: 6.

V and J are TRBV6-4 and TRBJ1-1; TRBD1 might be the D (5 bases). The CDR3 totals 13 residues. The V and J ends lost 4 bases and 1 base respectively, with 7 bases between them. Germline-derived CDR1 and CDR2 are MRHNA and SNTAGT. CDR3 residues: CASSATANTEAFF. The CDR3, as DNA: TGTGCCAGCAGTGCGACAGCGAACACTGAAGCTTTCTTT.

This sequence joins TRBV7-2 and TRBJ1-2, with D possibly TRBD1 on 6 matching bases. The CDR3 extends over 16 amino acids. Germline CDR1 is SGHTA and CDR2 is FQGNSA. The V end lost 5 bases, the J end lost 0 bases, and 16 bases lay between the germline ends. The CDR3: CASSVSVDSANYGYTF. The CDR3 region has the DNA TGTGCCAGCAGCGTATCAGTGGACAGCGCTAACTATGGCTACACCTTC.

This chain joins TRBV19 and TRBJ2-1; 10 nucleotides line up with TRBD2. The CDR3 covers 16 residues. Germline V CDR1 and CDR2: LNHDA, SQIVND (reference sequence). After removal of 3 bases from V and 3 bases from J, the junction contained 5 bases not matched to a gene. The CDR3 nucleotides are TGTGCCAGTAGTATGGTGACTAGCGGGTTCTACAATGAGCAGTTCTTC. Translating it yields CASSMVTSGFYNEQFF.

CDR3 DNA sequence: TGCGCCAGCAGCCCGACAGGGGTCGACGAGCAGTACTTC. Residues: CASSPTGVDEQYF. The rearrangement uses TRBV5-1 and TRBJ2-7; TRBD1 agrees at 8 bases. This CDR3 is built from 13 residues. CDR1 is SGHRS, CDR2 YFSETQ, per germline. The trim removed 4 bases at V and 5 bases at J, leaving 5 bases unmatched.

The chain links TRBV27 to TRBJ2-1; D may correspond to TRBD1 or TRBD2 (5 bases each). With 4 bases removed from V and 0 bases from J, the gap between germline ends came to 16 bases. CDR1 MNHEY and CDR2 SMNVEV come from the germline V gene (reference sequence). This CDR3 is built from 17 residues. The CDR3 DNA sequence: TGTGCCAGCAGTTCTAGGCCGGGGCGGAACTCCTACAATGAGCAGTTCTTC. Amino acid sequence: CASSSRPGRNSYNEQFF.

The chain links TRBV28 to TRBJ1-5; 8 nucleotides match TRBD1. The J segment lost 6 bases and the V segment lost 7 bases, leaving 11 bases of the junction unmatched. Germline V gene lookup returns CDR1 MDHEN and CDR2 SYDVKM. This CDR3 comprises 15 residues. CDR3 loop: CASTTGGQGTQPQHF. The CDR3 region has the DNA TGTGCCAGCACCACAGGGGGGCAGGGCACTCAGCCCCAGCATTTT. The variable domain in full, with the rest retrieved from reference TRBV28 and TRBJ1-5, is DVKVTQSSRYLVKRTGEKVFLECVQDMDHENMFWYRQDPGLGLRLIYFSYDVKMKEKGDIPEGYSVSREKKERFSLILESASTNQTSMYLCASTTGGQGTQPQHFGDGTRLSIL.

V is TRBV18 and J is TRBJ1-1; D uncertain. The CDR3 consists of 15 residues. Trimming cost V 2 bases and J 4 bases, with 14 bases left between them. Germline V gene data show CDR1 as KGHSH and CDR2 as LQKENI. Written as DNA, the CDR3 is TGTGCCAGCTCACCAGCAGGCAGAGTTTCCACTGAAGCTTTCTTT. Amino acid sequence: CASSPAGRVSTEAFF.

For the CDR3, the DNA is TGTGCCAGCAGCCGGAGCGGGACGGGGACAGATACGCAGTATTTT. Encoded protein: CASSRSGTGTDTQYF. The rearrangement joins TRBV7-6 to TRBJ2-3, with TRBD2 identical over 7 bases. Germline V lookup: CDR1 SGHVS, CDR2 FNYEAQ. This CDR3 has 15 residues. The V segment lost 5 bases and the J segment 3 bases; nucleotides outside the gene matches: 8.

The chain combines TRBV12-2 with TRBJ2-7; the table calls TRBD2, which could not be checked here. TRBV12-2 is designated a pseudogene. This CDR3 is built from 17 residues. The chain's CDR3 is CASRLARAGLVLLEQYF. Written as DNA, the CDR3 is TGTGCAAGTCGCTTAGCGAGGGCGGGACTAGTTCTTCTAGAGCAGTACTTC.

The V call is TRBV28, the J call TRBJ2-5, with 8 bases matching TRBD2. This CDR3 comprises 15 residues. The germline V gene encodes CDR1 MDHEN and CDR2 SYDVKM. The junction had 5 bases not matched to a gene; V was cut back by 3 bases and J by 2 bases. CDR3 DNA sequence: TGTGCCAGCAGTTTCGGGACTAGGGTTCAAGAGACCCAGTACTTC. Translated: CASSFGTRVQETQYF.

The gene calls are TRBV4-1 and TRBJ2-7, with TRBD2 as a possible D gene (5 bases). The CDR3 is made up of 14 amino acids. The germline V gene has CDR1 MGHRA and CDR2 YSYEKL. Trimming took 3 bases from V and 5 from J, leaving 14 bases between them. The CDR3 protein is CASSQWSGKDEQYF. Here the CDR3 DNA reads TGCGCCAGCAGCCAGTGGTCGGGAAAGGACGAGCAGTACTTC.

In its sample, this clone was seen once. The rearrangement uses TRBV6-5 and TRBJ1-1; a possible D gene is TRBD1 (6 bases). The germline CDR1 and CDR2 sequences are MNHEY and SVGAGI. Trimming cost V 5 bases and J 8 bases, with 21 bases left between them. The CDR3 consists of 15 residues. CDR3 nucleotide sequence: TGTGCCAGCAGTCCCCACGGGGGGCGCATGACGGAAGCTTTCTTT. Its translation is CASSPHGGRMTEAFF.